A selection of T cell receptor beta chains follows, all from one sample in a study of T cell repertoires in cytomegalovirus infection. TCRdb independently ran MiXCR on the reads; one entry per CDR3 protein. The data hold 750,000 to 900,000 distinct CDR3 sequences, with almost 30% observed a single time. Which antigens these TCRs recognize remains unknown. The sample was cultured CD8+ T cells from PBMCs, taken from culture after CMV antigen stimulation. All receptors derive from a human donor in good health (CMV status not recorded). Some clones in this sample may be carry-over from other donors' samples. Each CDR3 is given with its conserved first and last residue. D genes are given only for firm matches. Size is stated for part of the rows, as once, few or many counts, or as a class when the clone is expanded.

v_gene	j_gene	abundance	d_gene	CDR3aa	CDR3nt
TRBV29-1	TRBJ2-2	NA	NA	CSVGADTGELFF	TGCAGCGTGGGGGCTGACACCGGGGAGCTGTTTTTT
TRBV18	TRBJ2-7	few	NA	CASSPGESEQYF	TGTGCCAGCTCACCAGGGGAAAGCGAGCAGTACTTC
TRBV7-9	TRBJ1-5	NA	NA	CASSLGAGETGNQPQHF	TGTGCCAGCAGCTTAGGTGCAGGGGAGACTGGCAATCAGCCCCAGCATTTT
TRBV12-5	TRBJ2-6	few	NA	CASAPGHLASGANVLTF	TGTGCTAGTGCCCCGGGACATCTTGCCTCTGGGGCCAACGTCCTGACTTTC
TRBV5-6	TRBJ2-3	few	TRBD2	CASSLDLAGGTDTQYF	TGTGCCAGCAGCTTGGATCTAGCGGGGGGCACAGATACGCAGTATTTT
TRBV7-3	TRBJ1-5	NA	NA	CASSDPYRSYSNQPQHF	TGTGCCAGCAGCGACCCATACAGGAGTTATAGCAATCAGCCCCAGCATTTT
TRBV6-2/TRBV6-3	TRBJ1-2	NA	NA	CASSYSKGPYGYTF	TGTGCCAGCAGTTACTCGAAAGGGCCCTATGGCTACACCTTC
TRBV7-2	TRBJ1-1	many	NA	CASTPSGTEAFF	TGTGCCAGCACCCCCAGTGGAACTGAAGCTTTCTTT
TRBV2	TRBJ2-1	many	NA	CASSIGGPKYNEQFF	TGTGCCAGCAGTATCGGGGGGCCAAAGTACAATGAGCAGTTCTTC
TRBV7-9	TRBJ2-6	NA	NA	CASSPPFQGFDSGANVLTF	TGTGCCAGCAGCCCCCCTTTTCAGGGCTTCGACTCTGGGGCCAACGTCCTGACTTTC
TRBV7-6	TRBJ2-5	NA	NA	CASVRRRRETQYF	TGTGCCAGCGTCCGTAGGCGGAGAGAGACCCAGTACTTC
TRBV6-1	TRBJ1-2	few	NA	CAFLMEGHYGYTF	TGTGCCTTCTTAATGGAGGGACACTATGGCTACACCTTC
TRBV12-5	TRBJ2-3	NA	NA	CASGYSSSTDTQYF	TGTGCTAGTGGATACAGCTCTAGCACAGATACGCAGTATTTT
TRBV4-1	TRBJ2-2	NA	NA	CASSQGAAGVYTGELVF	TGCGCCAGCAGCCAAGGGGCGGCAGGGGTATACACCGGGGAGCTGGTTTTT
TRBV15	TRBJ1-2	few	NA	CATSRDLWERIYGYTF	TGTGCCACCAGCAGAGATCTTTGGGAGAGGATCTATGGCTACACCTTC
TRBV7-2	TRBJ2-3	many	NA	CASSLRGVADTQYF	TGTGCCAGCAGTCTCAGGGGGGTCGCAGATACGCAGTATTTT
TRBV7-2	TRBJ1-5	many	NA	CASSLDLPRGNQPQHF	TGTGCCAGCAGCTTAGACTTACCCCGGGGCAATCAGCCCCAGCATTTT
TRBV6-5	TRBJ1-5	NA	NA	CASSTLNNQPQHF	TGTGCCAGCAGTACACTGAATAATCAGCCCCAGCATTTT
TRBV7-3	TRBJ2-3	few	TRBD1	CASSRLWTGDTDTQYF	TGTGCCAGCAGCCGCCTTTGGACAGGGGACACAGATACGCAGTATTTT
TRBV4-2	TRBJ1-4	few	NA	CASSPKMERINEKLFF	TGTGCCAGCAGCCCCAAGATGGAACGGATTAATGAAAAACTGTTTTTT
TRBV4-3	TRBJ2-1	NA	NA	CASSHGDNEQFF	TGCGCCAGCAGCCACGGGGACAATGAGCAGTTCTTC
TRBV27	TRBJ2-3	NA	NA	CASSYGRGNTQYF	TGTGCCAGCAGTTATGGACGGGGGAATACGCAGTATTTT
TRBV12-3/TRBV12-4	TRBJ2-1	NA	TRBD1	CASSKTLDRVFTEQFF	TGTGCCAGCAGTAAAACTCTGGACAGGGTTTTTACTGAGCAGTTCTTC
TRBV19	TRBJ2-7	NA	NA	CASSPMGDFYEQYF	TGTGCCAGTAGTCCTATGGGGGACTTCTACGAGCAGTACTTC
TRBV28	TRBJ2-1	NA	TRBD1	CASRKQGNEQFF	TGTGCCAGCAGAAAACAGGGGAATGAGCAGTTCTTC
TRBV12-3/TRBV12-4	TRBJ1-5	many	NA	CASSSRVSNQPQHF	TGTGCCAGCAGTTCCCGGGTCTCAAATCAGCCCCAGCATTTT
TRBV7-8	TRBJ2-1	many	TRBD2	CASSFTGGKPLNNEQFF	TGTGCCAGCAGCTTCACCGGGGGGAAACCGCTTAACAATGAGCAGTTCTTC
TRBV4-2	TRBJ1-1	few	TRBD1	CASSHPGQGRLNTEAFF	TGTGCCAGCAGCCATCCGGGACAGGGACGATTGAACACTGAAGCTTTCTTT
TRBV27	TRBJ2-5	few	TRBD1	CAAGTGTLRGETQYF	TGTGCCGCCGGGACAGGGACTTTGAGAGGAGAGACCCAGTACTTC
TRBV29-1	TRBJ2-1	NA	NA	CSVEEVSSYNEQFF	TGCAGCGTTGAAGAGGTGAGCTCCTACAATGAGCAGTTCTTC
TRBV27	TRBJ2-7	many	TRBD1	CASSAGGTPYEQYF	TGTGCCAGCAGTGCAGGGGGTACTCCCTACGAGCAGTACTTC
TRBV9	TRBJ1-6	NA	TRBD1	CASSDYPGQGARNSPLHF	TGTGCCAGCAGCGACTATCCGGGACAGGGGGCGAGGAATTCACCCCTCCACTTT
TRBV6-5	TRBJ2-5	few	NA	CASSYSRLGAQYF	TGTGCCAGCAGTTACTCCCGTCTGGGGGCCCAGTACTTC
TRBV7-6	TRBJ1-4	many	NA	CASSASSSNEKLFF	TGTGCCAGCAGCGCCTCCAGTTCTAATGAAAAACTGTTTTTT
TRBV20-1	TRBJ2-1	NA	NA	CSATQPDSNEQFF	TGCAGTGCCACCCAGCCGGACAGCAATGAGCAGTTCTTC
TRBV6-8	TRBJ1-3	NA	TRBD1	CASSYGGQPNTIYF	TGTGCCAGCAGTTACGGGGGACAGCCAAACACCATATATTTT
TRBV5-8	TRBJ1-2	NA	NA	CASSWELGPVYGYTF	TGTGCCAGCAGCTGGGAATTGGGACCTGTCTATGGCTACACCTTC
TRBV5-4	TRBJ1-1	few	NA	CASTQRGEAFF	TGTGCCAGCACCCAAAGGGGCGAAGCTTTCTTT
TRBV5-1	TRBJ1-2	few	TRBD1	CASSLAGGGPRNYGYTF	TGCGCCAGCAGCTTGGCGGGAGGGGGCCCCCGGAACTATGGCTACACCTTC
TRBV12-3/TRBV12-4	TRBJ1-1	many	NA	CASSSRERVLEDTEAFF	TGTGCCAGCAGTTCCCGGGAGCGGGTCCTCGAGGACACTGAAGCTTTCTTT
TRBV25-1	TRBJ2-1	few	NA	CASSDLVEQFF	TGTGCCAGCAGTGACTTGGTTGAGCAGTTCTTC
TRBV7-3	TRBJ1-4	NA	NA	CASSDQGKLFF	TGTGCCAGCAGCGACCAAGGGAAACTGTTTTTT
TRBV20-1	TRBJ1-2	NA	NA	CSARQGFNYGYTF	TGCAGTGCTAGGCAGGGGTTCAACTATGGCTACACCTTC
TRBV27	TRBJ2-1	NA	NA	CASHAGDYNEQFF	TGTGCCTCCCACGCAGGGGACTACAATGAGCAGTTCTTC
TRBV18	TRBJ1-4	NA	NA	CASSPKTPKFDSTLFF	TGTGCCAGCTCGCCTAAAACCCCAAAGTTCGATTCAACCTTGTTTTTT